This T cell receptor beta chain was documented in a study of liver allograft versus peripheral blood T cells. Across the study: What was compared were the T cell receptor repertoires in transplanted livers and those in the peripheral blood of recipients. Study observations and caveats: Differences were reported between the T cell receptor repertoires inside liver allografts and those that were detected in peripheral blood.

TCRdb re-called the reads with MiXCR, one entry per CDR3 protein. The table lists some 9,000 distinct CDR3 sequences, approximately 15% of them singletons. This clonotype is judged medium-sized. Its antigen is undetermined. The V and J ends lost 0 bases and 4 bases, in that order; junction bases with no gene match: 9. CDR3 size: 17 residues. Germline CDR1 and CDR2: MNHNY and SVGAGI (reference sequence). The J gene is TRBJ1-5, the V gene TRBV6-6; TRBD1 aligns across 7 bases. This clonotype was sampled from a human patient who had a liver transplant. The graft donor may be the source of some T cells. In DNA, the CDR3 is TGTGCCAGCAGTTACTCTCCCGCCGCACAGGGGAATCAGCCCCAGCATTTT. Its protein is CASSYSPAAQGNQPQHF.